Detailed here is one TCR beta chain. Method: immunoSEQ multiplex PCR; TCRdb's copy keeps in-frame clones and lacks some. The sample includes tens of thousands of clones, about 88% seen only once; the top ten take around 17%. These data come from a study of OX40 agonist ivuxolimab in advanced cancers. V gave up 0 bases and J gave up 10 bases, with 14 bases separating them. Germline V gene sequence: CDR1 SGHRS, CDR2 YFSETQ. The CDR3 extends over 14 amino acids. J is TRBJ2-1 and V is TRBV5-1, with unresolved D. The TCR originated in an adult with an advanced solid tumor such as melanoma, head and neck, liver or kidney cancer. Sequencing was performed on CD4+ or CD8+ T cells sorted from blood, taken in a trial of the OX40 agonist ivuxolimab. CDR3 sequence: CASSLVDKNIEQFF. The CDR3 DNA sequence: TGCGCCAGCAGCTTGGTGGATAAGAATATAGAGCAGTTCTTC.